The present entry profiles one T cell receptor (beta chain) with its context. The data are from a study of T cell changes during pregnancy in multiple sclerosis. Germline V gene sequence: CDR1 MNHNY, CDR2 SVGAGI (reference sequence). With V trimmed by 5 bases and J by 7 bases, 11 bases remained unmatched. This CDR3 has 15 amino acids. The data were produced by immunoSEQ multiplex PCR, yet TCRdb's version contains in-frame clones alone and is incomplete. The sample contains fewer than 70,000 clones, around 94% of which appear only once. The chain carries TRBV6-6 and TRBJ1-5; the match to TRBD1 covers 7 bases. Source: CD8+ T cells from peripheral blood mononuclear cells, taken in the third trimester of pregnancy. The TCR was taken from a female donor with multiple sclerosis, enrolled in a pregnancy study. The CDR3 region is CASSKPTGMRQPQHF. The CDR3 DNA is TGTGCCAGCAGTAAACCGACAGGGATGCGGCAGCCCCAGCATTTT.